This T cell receptor beta chain was sequenced during a study of cytomegalovirus exposure and HLA in healthy donors. The PCR contained 60 Vbeta and 13 Jbeta primers. Some clones are missing from TCRdb's copy, which holds only in-frame ones; the method was immunoSEQ multiplex PCR. This table holds under 200,000 clones, about 78% found once. Notes on the study in general: In an earlier analysis, most TCR beta V segments were productive about 87% or about 30% of the time. The investigators catalogued under 200 TCR beta chains as cytomegalovirus-associated. Cytomegalovirus status was reportedly diagnosed by the classifier with high sensitivity and specificity. Most CMV-associated TCR beta chains were later found to appear HLA-restricted.

CDR1 is LNHNV, CDR2 YYDKDF, per germline (reference sequence). Trimming cost V 1 base and J 4 bases, with 6 bases left between them. The CDR3 is 13 amino acids. With regard to this clone: Its antigen is unknown.

The TCR sequence derives from a man aged 35 to 55 in good health and CMV-seronegative. V gene TRBV15 combines with J gene TRBJ2-3; tentatively, D is TRBD2 (6 bases). The sequenced sample was PBMCs. In nucleotides, the CDR3 is TGTGCCACCAGCAGAGGGGGGGCAGATACGCAGTATTTT. It translates to CATSRGGADTQYF.